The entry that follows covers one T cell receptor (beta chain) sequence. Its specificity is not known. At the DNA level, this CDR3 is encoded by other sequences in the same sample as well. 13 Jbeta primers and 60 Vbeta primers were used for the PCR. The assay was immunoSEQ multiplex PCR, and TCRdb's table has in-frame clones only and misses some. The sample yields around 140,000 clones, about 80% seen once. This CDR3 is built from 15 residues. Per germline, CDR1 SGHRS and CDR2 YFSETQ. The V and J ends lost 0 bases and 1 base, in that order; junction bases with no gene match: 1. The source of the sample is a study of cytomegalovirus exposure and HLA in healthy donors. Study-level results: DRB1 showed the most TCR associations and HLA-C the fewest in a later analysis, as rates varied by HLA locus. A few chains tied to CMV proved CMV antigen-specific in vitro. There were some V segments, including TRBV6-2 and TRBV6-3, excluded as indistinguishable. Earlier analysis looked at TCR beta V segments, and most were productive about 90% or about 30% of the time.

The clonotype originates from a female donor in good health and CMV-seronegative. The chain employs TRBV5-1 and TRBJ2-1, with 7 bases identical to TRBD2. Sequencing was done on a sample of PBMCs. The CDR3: CASSLGGSSYNEQFF. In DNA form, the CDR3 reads TGCGCCAGCAGCTTGGGCGGGAGTTCCTACAATGAGCAGTTCTTC.